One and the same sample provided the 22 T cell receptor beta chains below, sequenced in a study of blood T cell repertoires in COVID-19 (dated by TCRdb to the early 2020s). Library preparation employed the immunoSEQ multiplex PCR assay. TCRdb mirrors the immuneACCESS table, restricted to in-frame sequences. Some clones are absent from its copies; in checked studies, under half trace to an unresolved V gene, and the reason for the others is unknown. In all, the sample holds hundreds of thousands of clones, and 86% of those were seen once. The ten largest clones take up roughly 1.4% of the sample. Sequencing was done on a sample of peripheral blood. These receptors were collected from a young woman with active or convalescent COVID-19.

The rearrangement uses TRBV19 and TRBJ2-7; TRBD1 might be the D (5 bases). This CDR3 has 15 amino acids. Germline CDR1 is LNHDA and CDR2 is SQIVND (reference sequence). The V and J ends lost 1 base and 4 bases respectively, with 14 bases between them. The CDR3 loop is CASSIVLQASYEQYF. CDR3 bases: TGTGCCAGTAGTATAGTTCTACAGGCCTCTTACGAGCAGTACTTC.

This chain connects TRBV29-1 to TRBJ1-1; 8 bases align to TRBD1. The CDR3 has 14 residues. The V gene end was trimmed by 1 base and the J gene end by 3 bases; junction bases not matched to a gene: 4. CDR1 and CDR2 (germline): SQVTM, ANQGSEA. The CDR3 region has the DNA TGCAGCGTTGAAGCAGGGGGCGCGGACACTGAAGCTTTCTTT. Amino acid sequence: CSVEAGGADTEAFF.

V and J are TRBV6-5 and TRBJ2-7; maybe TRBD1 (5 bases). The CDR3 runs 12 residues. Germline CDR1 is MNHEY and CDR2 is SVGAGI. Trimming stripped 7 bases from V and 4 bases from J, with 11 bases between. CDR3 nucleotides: TGTGCCAGCAAAGGGGCATTTTACGAGCAGTACTTC. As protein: CASKGAFYEQYF.

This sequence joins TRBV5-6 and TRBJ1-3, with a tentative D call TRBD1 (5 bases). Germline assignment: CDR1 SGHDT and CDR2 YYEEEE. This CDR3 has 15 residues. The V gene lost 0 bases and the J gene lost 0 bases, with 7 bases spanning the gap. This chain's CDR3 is CASSLVRDSGNTIYF. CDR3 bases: TGTGCCAGCAGCTTGGTCAGGGACTCTGGAAACACCATATATTTT.

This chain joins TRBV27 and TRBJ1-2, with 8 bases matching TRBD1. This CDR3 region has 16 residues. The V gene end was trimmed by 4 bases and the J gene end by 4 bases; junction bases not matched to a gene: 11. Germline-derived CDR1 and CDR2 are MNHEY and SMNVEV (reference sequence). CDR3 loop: CASSSFLRQGSYGYTF. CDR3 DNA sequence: TGTGCCAGCAGTTCATTCCTCCGACAGGGGAGCTATGGCTACACCTTC.

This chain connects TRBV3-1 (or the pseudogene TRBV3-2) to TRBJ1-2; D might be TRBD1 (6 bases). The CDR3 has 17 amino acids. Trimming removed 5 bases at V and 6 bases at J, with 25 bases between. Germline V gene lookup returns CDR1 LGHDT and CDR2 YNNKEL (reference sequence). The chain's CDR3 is CASSLGAAFEPRNGYTF. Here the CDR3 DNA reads TGTGCCAGCAGCTTGGGGGCTGCTTTTGAACCTCGGAATGGCTACACCTTC.

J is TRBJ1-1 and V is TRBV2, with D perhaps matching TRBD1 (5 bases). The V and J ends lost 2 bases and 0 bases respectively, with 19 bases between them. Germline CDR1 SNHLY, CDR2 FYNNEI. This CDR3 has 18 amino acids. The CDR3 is CASSEQAGPTYMNTEAFF. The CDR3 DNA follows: TGTGCCAGCAGTGAACAGGCAGGGCCAACATACATGAACACTGAAGCTTTCTTT.

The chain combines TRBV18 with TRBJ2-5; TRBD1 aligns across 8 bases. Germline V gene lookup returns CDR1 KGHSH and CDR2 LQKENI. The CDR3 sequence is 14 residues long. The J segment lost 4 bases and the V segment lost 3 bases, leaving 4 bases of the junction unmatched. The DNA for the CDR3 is TGTGCCAGCTCACCCGGACAGGGTCCAGAGACCCAGTACTTC. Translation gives CASSPGQGPETQYF.

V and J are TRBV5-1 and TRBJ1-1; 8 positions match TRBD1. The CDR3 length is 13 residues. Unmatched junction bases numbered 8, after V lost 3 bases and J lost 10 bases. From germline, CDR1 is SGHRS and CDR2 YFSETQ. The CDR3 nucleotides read TGCGCCAGCAGCTCGCCCCTCGACAGGGGAGCTTTCTTT. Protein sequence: CASSSPLDRGAFF.

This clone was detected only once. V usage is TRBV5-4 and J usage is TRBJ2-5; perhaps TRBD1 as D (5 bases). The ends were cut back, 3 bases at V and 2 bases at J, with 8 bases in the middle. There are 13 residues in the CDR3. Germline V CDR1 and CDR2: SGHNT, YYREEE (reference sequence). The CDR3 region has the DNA TGTGCCAGCAGCTCAAGACAGCAAGAGACCCAGTACTTC. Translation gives CASSSRQQETQYF.

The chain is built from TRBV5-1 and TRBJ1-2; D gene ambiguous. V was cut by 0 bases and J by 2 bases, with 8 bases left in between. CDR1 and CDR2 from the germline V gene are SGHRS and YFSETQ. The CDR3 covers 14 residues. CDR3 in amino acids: CASSLVLGNYGYTF. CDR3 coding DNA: TGCGCCAGCAGCTTGGTACTAGGGAACTATGGCTACACCTTC.

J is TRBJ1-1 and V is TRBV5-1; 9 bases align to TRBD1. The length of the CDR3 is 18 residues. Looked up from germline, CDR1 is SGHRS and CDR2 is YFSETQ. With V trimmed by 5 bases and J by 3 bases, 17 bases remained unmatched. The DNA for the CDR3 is TGCGCCAGCAGTTCGTTACCGGGACAGGGCCTCACGGACACTGAAGCTTTCTTT. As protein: CASSSLPGQGLTDTEAFF.

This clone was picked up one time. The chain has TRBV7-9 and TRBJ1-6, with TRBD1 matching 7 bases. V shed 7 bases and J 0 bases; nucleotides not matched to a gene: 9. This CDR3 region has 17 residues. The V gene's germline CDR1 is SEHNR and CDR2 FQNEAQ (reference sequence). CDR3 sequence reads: CASTLGTVSSYNSPLHF. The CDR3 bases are TGTGCCAGCACCCTAGGGACAGTAAGCTCCTATAATTCACCCCTCCACTTT.

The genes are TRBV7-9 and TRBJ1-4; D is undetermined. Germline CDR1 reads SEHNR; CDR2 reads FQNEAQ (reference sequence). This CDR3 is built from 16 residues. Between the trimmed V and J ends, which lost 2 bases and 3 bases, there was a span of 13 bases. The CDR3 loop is CASSLRVREANEKLFF. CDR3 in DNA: TGTGCCAGCAGCTTAAGGGTCCGGGAGGCTAATGAAAAACTGTTTTTT.

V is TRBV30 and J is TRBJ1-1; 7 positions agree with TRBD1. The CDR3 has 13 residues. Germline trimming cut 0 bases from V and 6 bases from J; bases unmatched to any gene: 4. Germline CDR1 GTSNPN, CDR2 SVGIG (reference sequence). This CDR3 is CAWSVGQGAEAFF. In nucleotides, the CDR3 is TGTGCCTGGAGTGTCGGGCAGGGGGCTGAAGCTTTCTTT. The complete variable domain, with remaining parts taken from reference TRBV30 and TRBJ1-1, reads SQTIHQWPATLVQPVGSPLSLECTVEGTSNPNLYWYRQAAGRGLQLLFYSVGIGQISSEVPQNLSASRPQDRQFILSSKKLLLSDSGFYLCAWSVGQGAEAFFGQGTRLTVV.

The CDR3 loop reads CASSTRGLFYEQYF. CDR3 DNA sequence: TGTGCCAGCAGCACCAGGGGGTTGTTCTACGAGCAGTACTTC. This rearrangement joins TRBV11-2 to TRBJ2-7, with TRBD1 matching over 7 bases. With V trimmed by 5 bases and J by 3 bases, 7 bases remained unmatched. Germline CDR1 is SGHAT and CDR2 is FQNNGV. The CDR3 runs 14 residues.

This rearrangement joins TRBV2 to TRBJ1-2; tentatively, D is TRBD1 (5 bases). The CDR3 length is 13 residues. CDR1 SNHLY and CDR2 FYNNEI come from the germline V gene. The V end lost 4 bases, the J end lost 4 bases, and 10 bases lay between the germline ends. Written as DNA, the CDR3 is TGTGCCAGCAGTGGGGGACTGAGCTATGGCTACACCTTC. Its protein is CASSGGLSYGYTF. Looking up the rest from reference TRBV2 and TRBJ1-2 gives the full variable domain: EPEVTQTPSHQVTQMGQEVILRCVPISNHLYFYWYRQILGQKVEFLVSFYNNEISEKSEIFDDQFSVERPDGSNFTLKIRSTKLEDSAMYFCASSGGLSYGYTFGSGTRLTVV.

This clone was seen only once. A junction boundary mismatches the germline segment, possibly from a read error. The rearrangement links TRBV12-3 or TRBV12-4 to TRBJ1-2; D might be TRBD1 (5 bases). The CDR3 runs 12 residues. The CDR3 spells CASSLDGHANQF. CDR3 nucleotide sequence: TGTGCCAGCAGTTTAGACGGACACGCAAACCAGTTC.

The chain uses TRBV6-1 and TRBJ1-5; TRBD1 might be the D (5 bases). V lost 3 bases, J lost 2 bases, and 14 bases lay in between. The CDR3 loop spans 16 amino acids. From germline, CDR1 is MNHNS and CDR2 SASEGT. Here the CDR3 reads CASSDPPGGGNQPQHF. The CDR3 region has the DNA TGTGCCAGCAGTGATCCCCCGGGGGGGGGCAATCAGCCCCAGCATTTT.

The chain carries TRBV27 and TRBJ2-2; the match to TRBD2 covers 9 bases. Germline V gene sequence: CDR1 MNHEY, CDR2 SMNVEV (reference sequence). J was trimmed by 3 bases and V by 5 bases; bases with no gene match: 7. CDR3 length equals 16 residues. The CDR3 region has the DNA TGTGCCAGCAGTCCCGCTAGCGGGATAGACACCGGGGAGCTGTTTTTT. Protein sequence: CASSPASGIDTGELFF.

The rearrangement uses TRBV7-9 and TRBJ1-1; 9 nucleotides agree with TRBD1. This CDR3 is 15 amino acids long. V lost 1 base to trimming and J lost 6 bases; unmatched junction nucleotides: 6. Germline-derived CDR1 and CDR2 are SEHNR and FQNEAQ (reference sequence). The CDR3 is CASSLGQGVRAEAFF. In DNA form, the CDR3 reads TGTGCCAGCAGCTTAGGACAGGGGGTTAGGGCTGAAGCTTTCTTT.

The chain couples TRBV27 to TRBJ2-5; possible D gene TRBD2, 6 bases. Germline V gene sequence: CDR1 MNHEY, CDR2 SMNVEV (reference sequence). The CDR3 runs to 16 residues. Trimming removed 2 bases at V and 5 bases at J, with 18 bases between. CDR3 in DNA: TGTGCCAGCAGTTTAAATGAGGGGCGCGGAGGGGAGACCCAGTACTTC. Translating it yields CASSLNEGRGGETQYF.